Detailed here is one TCR beta chain. These data are taken from a study of blood T cell repertoires in COVID-19. Study background: Recovered status applied to Cohort 3 donors who had two consecutive negative PCRs. It also applied to those with clearance or with symptom resolution. Acute and convalescent COVID-19 specimens originated in the United States, Italy and Spain. PBMCs, B-cell-depleted T cells, or T cells were the source of the cDNA or gDNA that made up the material.

CDR1 is SNHLY, CDR2 FYNNEI, per germline. This CDR3 region has 15 residues. The ends were cut back, 1 base at V and 4 bases at J, with 13 bases in the middle. Assay: immunoSEQ multiplex PCR; the TCRdb copy retains only in-frame clones and omits some. The data contain under 150,000 clones, over 75% of them singletons. Which cohort a participant joined came from the clinical history participants gave. The chain joins TRBV2 to TRBJ2-5; D possibly corresponds to TRBD2 (6 bases). The clonotype comes from a man aged 50 to 60 in a cohort exposed to, infected with or recovered from COVID-19 (not recorded which). Sequencing was performed on PBMCs or T cells enriched from blood (not recorded which). In nucleotides, the CDR3 is TGTGCCAGCAGTGAAGACGGGGTGGGAGGAGAGACCCAGTACTTC. Its translation: CASSEDGVGGETQYF.